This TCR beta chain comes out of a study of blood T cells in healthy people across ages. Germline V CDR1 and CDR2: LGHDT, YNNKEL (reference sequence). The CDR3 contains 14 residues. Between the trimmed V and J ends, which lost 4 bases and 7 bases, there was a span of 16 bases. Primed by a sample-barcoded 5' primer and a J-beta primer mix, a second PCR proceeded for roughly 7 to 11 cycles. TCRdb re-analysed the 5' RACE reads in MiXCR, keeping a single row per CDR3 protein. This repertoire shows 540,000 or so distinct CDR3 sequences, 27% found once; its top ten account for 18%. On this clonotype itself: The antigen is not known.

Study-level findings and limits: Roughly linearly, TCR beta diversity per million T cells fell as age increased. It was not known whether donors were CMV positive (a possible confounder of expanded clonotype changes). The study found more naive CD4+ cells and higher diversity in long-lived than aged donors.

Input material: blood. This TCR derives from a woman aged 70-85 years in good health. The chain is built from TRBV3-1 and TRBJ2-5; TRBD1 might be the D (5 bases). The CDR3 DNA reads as TGTGCCAGCAGCCTCTCAGGGAAAGGGGCGACCCAGTACTTC. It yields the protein CASSLSGKGATQYF.